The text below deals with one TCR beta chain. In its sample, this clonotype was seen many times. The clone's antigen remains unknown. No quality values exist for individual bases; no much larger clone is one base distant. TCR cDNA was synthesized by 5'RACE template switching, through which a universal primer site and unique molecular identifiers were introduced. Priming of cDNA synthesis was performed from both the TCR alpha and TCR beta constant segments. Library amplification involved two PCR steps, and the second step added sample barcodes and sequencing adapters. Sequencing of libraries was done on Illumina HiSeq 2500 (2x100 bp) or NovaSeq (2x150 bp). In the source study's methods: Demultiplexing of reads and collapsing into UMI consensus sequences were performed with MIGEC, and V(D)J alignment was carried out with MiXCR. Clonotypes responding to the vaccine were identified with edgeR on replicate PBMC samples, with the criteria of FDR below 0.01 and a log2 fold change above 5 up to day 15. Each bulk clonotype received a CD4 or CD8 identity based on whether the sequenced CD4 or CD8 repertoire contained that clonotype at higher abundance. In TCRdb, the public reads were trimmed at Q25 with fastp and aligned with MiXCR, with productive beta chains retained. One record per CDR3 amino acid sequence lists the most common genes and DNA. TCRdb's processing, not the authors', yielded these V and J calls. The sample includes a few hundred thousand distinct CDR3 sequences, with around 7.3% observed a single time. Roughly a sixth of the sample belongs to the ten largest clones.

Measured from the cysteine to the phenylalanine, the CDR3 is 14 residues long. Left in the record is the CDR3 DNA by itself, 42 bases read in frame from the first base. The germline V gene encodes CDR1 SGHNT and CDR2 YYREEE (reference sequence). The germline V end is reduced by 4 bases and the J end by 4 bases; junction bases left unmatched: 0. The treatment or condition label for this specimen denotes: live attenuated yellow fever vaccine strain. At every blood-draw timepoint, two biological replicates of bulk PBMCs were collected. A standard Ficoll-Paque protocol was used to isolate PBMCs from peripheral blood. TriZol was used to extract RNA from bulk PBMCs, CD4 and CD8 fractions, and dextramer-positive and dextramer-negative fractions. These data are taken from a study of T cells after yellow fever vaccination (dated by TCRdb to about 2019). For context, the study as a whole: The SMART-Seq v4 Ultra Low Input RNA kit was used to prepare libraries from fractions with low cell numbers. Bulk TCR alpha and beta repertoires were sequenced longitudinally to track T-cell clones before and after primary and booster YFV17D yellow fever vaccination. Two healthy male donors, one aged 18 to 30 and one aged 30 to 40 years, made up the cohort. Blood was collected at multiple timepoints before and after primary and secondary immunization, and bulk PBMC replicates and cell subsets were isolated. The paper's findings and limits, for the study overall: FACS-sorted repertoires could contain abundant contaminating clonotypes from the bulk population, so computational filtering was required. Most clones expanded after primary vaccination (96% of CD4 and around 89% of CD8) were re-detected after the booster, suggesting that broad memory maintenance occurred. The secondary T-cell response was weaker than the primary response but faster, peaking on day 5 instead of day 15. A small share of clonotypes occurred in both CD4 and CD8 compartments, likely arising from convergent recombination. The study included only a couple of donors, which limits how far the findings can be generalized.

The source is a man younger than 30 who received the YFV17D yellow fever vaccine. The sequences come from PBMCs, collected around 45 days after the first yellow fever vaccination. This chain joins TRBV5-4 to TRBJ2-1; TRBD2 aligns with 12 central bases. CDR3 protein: CASSGLAGYNEQFF. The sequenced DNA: TGTGCCAGCAGCGGACTAGCGGGGTACAATGAGCAGTTCTTC.